The next 15 T cell receptor beta chains were all read from a single sample in a study of cytomegalovirus exposure and HLA in healthy donors (dated by TCRdb to 2015 to 2018). Library prep was done by the immunoSEQ multiplex PCR assay. A mixture of 60 forward primers for TCR Vbeta segments and 13 reverse primers for TCR Jbeta segments was used in the multiplex PCR. TCRdb took over this immuneACCESS table, retaining in-frame rearrangements with V and J assigned. Such tables are incomplete; in checked studies, under half of the missing clones stem from an unresolved V gene, and the remainder is unexplained. The sample table lists around 180,000 clones, around 80% of them with a count of one. The top ten hold 0.95% to 1.5% of the sample. Sequenced: PBMCs. The receptor source for this set is a girl aged 2 to 9 in good health and CMV-seropositive.

The genes are TRBV11-1 and TRBJ1-1; D call uncertain. CDR1 is SGHAT, CDR2 FQDESV, per germline (reference sequence). V lost 1 base and J lost 4, with 7 bases in between. The CDR3 loop spans 13 amino acids. DNA of the CDR3: TGTGCCAGCAGCTTAGAACAGAGCACTGAAGCTTTCTTT. As protein: CASSLEQSTEAFF.

This clone has a single count. The J gene is TRBJ2-2, the V gene TRBV5-1; possible D gene TRBD2, 6 bases. V lost 5 bases to trimming and J lost 4 bases, with 15 bases between them. The germline CDR1 and CDR2 sequences are SGHRS and YFSETQ. The CDR3 runs 15 residues. CDR3: CASSSGGSLTGELFF. The CDR3 coding sequence is TGCGCCAGCAGTTCCGGGGGTAGCCTCACCGGGGAGCTGTTTTTT. The variable domain in full, with the rest retrieved from reference TRBV5-1 and TRBJ2-2, is KAGVTQTPRYLIKTRGQQVTLSCSPISGHRSVSWYQQTPGQGLQFLFEYFSETQRNKGNFPGRFSGRQFSNSRSEMNVSTLELGDSALYLCASSSGGSLTGELFFGEGSRLTVL.

The chain joins TRBV12-5 to TRBJ1-5; 8 positions agree with TRBD1. Germline CDR1 reads LGHNT; CDR2 reads FRNRAP. V shed 0 bases, J shed 1 base, and the junction held 8 bases outside the gene matches. The CDR3 is 18 residues long. The CDR3 loop is CASGLVIKDRVSNQPQHF. CDR3 coding DNA: TGTGCTAGTGGTTTGGTAATCAAGGACAGGGTCAGCAATCAGCCCCAGCATTTT.

The CDR3 nucleotides are TGTGCCAGCAGCTTGGTGGGACACTCTCTCTATGGCTACACCTTC. Translated, it gives CASSLVGHSLYGYTF. The gene calls are TRBV5-4 and TRBJ1-2, with a weak D call TRBD1 (6 bases). V gave up 0 bases and J gave up 4 bases, with 13 bases separating them. This CDR3 spans 15 amino acids. Germline assignment: CDR1 SGHNT and CDR2 YYREEE (reference sequence). Variable domain in full (rest from reference TRBV5-4 and TRBJ1-2): ETGVTQSPTHLIKTRGQQVTLRCSSQSGHNTVSWYQQALGQGPQFIFQYYREEENGRGNFPPRFSGLQFPNYSSELNVNALELDDSALYLCASSLVGHSLYGYTFGSGTRLTVV.

This clone was recorded a few times. This sequence joins TRBV5-1 and TRBJ1-1; D is perhaps TRBD1 (5 bases). The CDR3 spans 16 residues. Germline assignment: CDR1 SGHRS and CDR2 YFSETQ. V lost 2 bases to trimming and J lost 4 bases, with 18 bases between them. This chain's CDR3 is CASSFTPGGGGTEAFF. The CDR3 region has the DNA TGCGCCAGCAGCTTTACCCCGGGGGGTGGTGGCACTGAAGCTTTCTTT. The full variable domain, in which reference TRBV5-1 and TRBJ1-1 provide the parts outside the CDR3, is KAGVTQTPRYLIKTRGQQVTLSCSPISGHRSVSWYQQTPGQGLQFLFEYFSETQRNKGNFPGRFSGRQFSNSRSEMNVSTLELGDSALYLCASSFTPGGGGTEAFFGQGTRLTVV.

The table lists this clone with a few counts. The chain combines TRBV4-1 with TRBJ2-7, with 8 bases matching TRBD1. V shed 4 bases and J 7 bases; nucleotides not matched to a gene: 9. Germline V lookup: CDR1 MGHRA, CDR2 YSYEKL. This CDR3 spans 14 amino acids. The CDR3 DNA is TGCGCCAGCAGCCCCTGGACAGGGCGTGAGGAGCAGTACTTC. It yields the protein CASSPWTGREEQYF.

The chain couples TRBV5-1 to TRBJ2-3; no clear D. Trimming removed 3 bases from V and 2 bases from J, with 19 bases in between. The length of the CDR3 is 17 residues. The germline V gene has CDR1 SGHRS and CDR2 YFSETQ. The CDR3 DNA is TGCGCCAGCAGCTCGCAACCTTTAGCCCTTACCACAGATACGCAGTATTTT. Amino acid sequence: CASSSQPLALTTDTQYF.

The rearrangement uses TRBV9 and TRBJ1-2; 10 bases are shared with TRBD1. This CDR3 has 17 amino acids. Trimming removed 3 bases from V and 6 bases from J; junction bases left unmatched: 14. CDR1 is SGDLS, CDR2 YYNGEE, per germline. The CDR3 is CASSAGAWTGGTNGYTF. CDR3 nucleotides: TGTGCCAGCAGCGCGGGAGCTTGGACAGGGGGTACTAATGGCTACACCTTC.

To note about this clone: Sequence at one end of the junction differs from germline and may be a read error. V gene TRBV7-7 combines with J gene TRBJ1-5; 9 nucleotides align to TRBD1. The CDR3 runs to 18 residues. Germline CDR1 is SSHAT and CDR2 is FNYEAQ (reference sequence). The CDR3, as DNA: TGTGCTAGCAGCCCCCTCCCCAGGACAGGGGATAAATATCAGCCCCAGCATTTT. Encoded protein: CASSPLPRTGDKYQPQHF.

The V gene is TRBV2, the J gene TRBJ2-5; tentatively, D is TRBD1 (6 bases). Trimming removed 2 bases from V and 9 bases from J, with 13 bases in between. The CDR3 covers 13 residues. Germline V gives CDR1 SNHLY, CDR2 FYNNEI. The CDR3: CASSESTGPAQYF. In DNA, the CDR3 is TGTGCCAGCAGTGAATCCACAGGGCCGGCCCAGTACTTC.

This clone was seen just once. The V and J genes are TRBV5-1 and TRBJ2-3; 7 bases line up with TRBD1. The CDR3 consists of 15 residues. In germline, CDR1 is SGHRS, CDR2 YFSETQ. V shed 3 bases and J 4 bases; nucleotides not matched to a gene: 8. The CDR3 spells CASSSSTGRADTQYF. The CDR3, as DNA: TGCGCCAGCAGCTCCTCGACAGGGAGAGCAGATACGCAGTATTTT.

The genes are TRBV2 and TRBJ2-1; 8 bases match TRBD1. CDR1 is SNHLY and CDR2 is FYNNEI in the germline V gene. CDR3 length: 15 residues. V gave up 6 bases and J gave up 3 bases; unmatched junction bases: 7. The CDR3 DNA sequence: TGTGCCAGCAGCTCTCAAGGACAGGGCTACAATGAGCAGTTCTTC. Its translation: CASSSQGQGYNEQFF.

This clone showed up just once. The genes are TRBV29-1 and TRBJ1-2, with D possibly TRBD1 on 6 matching bases. The germline V gene encodes CDR1 SQVTM and CDR2 ANQGSEA. The CDR3 covers 15 residues. Between the trimmed V and J ends, which lost 2 bases and 1 base, there was a span of 14 bases. The CDR3 is CSVENRVMVNYGYTF. The CDR3 region has the DNA TGCAGCGTTGAAAACAGGGTCATGGTTAACTATGGCTACACCTTC.

A single count supports this clone. The chain couples TRBV7-4 to TRBJ1-2, with D possibly TRBD1 on 5 matching bases. CDR1 and CDR2 from the germline V gene are SGHVT and SQSDAQ. The CDR3 runs 15 residues. The V end was cut by 5 bases, the J end by 3 bases, with 16 bases between. The CDR3 reads CASSATQGWDYGYTF. The CDR3 DNA sequence: TGTGCCAGCAGCGCGACGCAGGGATGGGACTATGGCTACACCTTC.

The rearrangement joins TRBV5-1 to TRBJ2-5; D perhaps matches TRBD2 (5 bases). The germline V and J ends were trimmed by 0 bases and 5 bases, with 8 bases remaining between them. The CDR3 is 13 amino acids. Germline-derived CDR1 and CDR2 are SGHRS and YFSETQ. Here the CDR3 DNA reads TGCGCCAGCAGCTTGGGAGGGCGGGAGACCCAGTACTTC. Protein sequence: CASSLGGRETQYF.